The clone carrying this TCR beta chain was seen a few times. Reverse transcription of all isolated RNA meant that expressed TCRB transcripts were sequenced. The assay was immunoSEQ multiplex PCR, and TCRdb's table has in-frame clones only and misses some. The table has about 150,000 clones, roughly 10% seen once; the top ten hold around 1.4%. This sample is part of a study of beta chain features in type 1 diabetes. Deletions cut 3 bases from V and 8 bases from J, with 14 bases between. CDR3 length: 14 residues. Per germline, CDR1 SGHTA and CDR2 FQGNSA. The TCR sequence derives from a man aged 18 to 29 in good health. Specimen: naive CD4+ T cells from blood. J is TRBJ1-3 and V is TRBV7-2; possible D gene TRBD1, 6 bases. The CDR3 DNA reads as TGTGCCAGCAGCTTCCCGGGCAGGACAGACACCATATATTTT. It is translated as CASSFPGRTDTIYF. The whole variable domain, filled in from reference TRBV7-2 and TRBJ1-3, reads GAGVSQSPSNKVTEKGKDVELRCDPISGHTALYWYRQSLGQGLEFLIYFQGNSAPDKSGLPSDRFSAERTGGSVSTLTIQRTQQEDSAVYLCASSFPGRTDTIYFGEGSWLTVV.